This is a list of T cell receptor beta chains from one sample in a study of blood T cells in healthy people across ages. One entry per CDR3 protein results from TCRdb running MiXCR on the 5' RACE reads. Of about 640,000 distinct CDR3 sequences listed, approximately 59% are singletons. Sample: blood. These receptors all come from a man between 60 and 70 years old in good health. Each CDR3 is given with its conserved first and last residue. Each record gives: D gene, clone size, J gene, V gene, CDR3 protein, CDR3 DNA. The D gene is left open where the match is weak. The size entry is marked missing in some rows and otherwise reads once, few, many or a size class.

-,-,TRBJ2-3,TRBV28,CASSFMGTDTQYF,TGTGCCAGCAGCTTTATGGGAACAGATACGCAGTATTTT
-,-,TRBJ2-7,TRBV2,CASSGVRGRYEQYF,TGTGCCAGCAGTGGGGTGAGGGGCCGCTACGAGCAGTACTTC
-,few,TRBJ2-7,TRBV5-1,CASSWTGTPYEQYF,TGCGCCAGCAGCTGGACCGGGACACCCTACGAGCAGTACTTC
-,-,TRBJ2-1,TRBV25-1,CASKTNRVSYNEQFF,TGTGCCAGCAAGACTAACAGGGTAAGCTACAATGAGCAGTTCTTC
TRBD2,-,TRBJ2-5,TRBV18,CASSPPGLAGLRETQYF,TGTGCCAGCTCACCACCCGGACTAGCGGGCCTCCGGGAGACCCAGTACTTC
-,-,TRBJ2-1,TRBV7-9,CASSRDYFSEQFF,TGTGCCAGCAGCCGCGACTATTTTAGTGAGCAGTTCTTC
TRBD2,-,TRBJ2-7,TRBV7-9,CASSATSKSSYEQYF,TGTGCCAGCAGCGCGACTAGCAAAAGCTCCTACGAGCAGTACTTC
TRBD1,-,TRBJ1-4,TRBV7-9,CASSPRTGVSGEKLFF,TGTGCCAGCAGCCCCCGGACAGGGGTAAGCGGCGAAAAACTGTTTTTT
-,-,TRBJ1-3,TRBV7-9,CASTTWGAQGGNTIYF,TGTGCCAGCACCACCTGGGGGGCTCAAGGTGGAAACACCATATATTTT
-,-,TRBJ2-7,TRBV6-1,CASSEGGYYEQYF,TGTGCCAGCAGTGAAGGGGGCTACTACGAGCAGTACTTC
TRBD1,-,TRBJ1-4,TRBV20-1,CSATRTGLREKLFF,TGCAGTGCTACCAGGACAGGGCTGAGGGAAAAACTGTTTTTT
TRBD2,-,TRBJ2-5,TRBV20-1,CSAPTSGGVWETQYF,TGCAGTGCACCGACTAGCGGGGGGGTGTGGGAGACCCAGTACTTC
TRBD1,once,TRBJ2-2,TRBV28,CASIGQGFAGELFF,TGTGCCAGCATCGGACAGGGGTTTGCCGGGGAGCTGTTTTTT
-,few,TRBJ1-4,TRBV25-1,CASSDPRVGEKLFF,TGTGCCAGTAGTGACCCCAGGGTGGGTGAAAAACTGTTTTTT
-,few,TRBJ2-1,TRBV12-3/TRBV12-4,CASSSGTPGYNEQFF,TGTGCCAGCAGTTCCGGGACTCCAGGTTATAATGAGCAGTTCTTC
-,-,TRBJ2-1,TRBV2,CASSEGGGRGFEQFF,TGTGCCAGCAGTGAAGGGGGGGGCCGGGGGTTTGAGCAGTTCTTC
TRBD1,-,TRBJ2-3,TRBV4-1,CASSQDWGQVGADTQYF,TGCGCCAGCAGCCAAGATTGGGGACAGGTTGGGGCAGATACGCAGTATTTT
-,-,TRBJ2-7,TRBV28,CASSLMGRRPHEQYF,TGTGCCAGCAGTTTAATGGGGCGCCGGCCTCATGAGCAGTACTTC
TRBD2,-,TRBJ2-3,TRBV5-6,CASSFGLVKTQYF,TGTGCCAGCAGCTTCGGACTAGTAAAAACGCAGTATTTT
-,-,TRBJ2-1,TRBV5-4,CASSTTSREQFF,TGTGCCAGCAGCACGACTAGTCGTGAGCAGTTCTTC
-,-,TRBJ2-2,TRBV10-3,CAIRNSGVSNTGELFF,TGTGCCATCAGGAACAGTGGGGTCTCGAACACCGGGGAGCTGTTTTTT
-,-,TRBJ1-1,TRBV20-1,CSAKRVTAPNTEAFF,TGCAGTGCTAAGCGGGTGACAGCCCCGAACACTGAAGCTTTCTTT
TRBD1,-,TRBJ2-1,TRBV6-6,CASSYSTQGVGYNEQFF,TGTGCCAGCAGTTATTCCACCCAGGGGGTCGGTTACAATGAGCAGTTCTTC
-,-,TRBJ1-4,TRBV2,CASSWNEKLFF,TGTGCCAGCAGTTGGAATGAAAAACTGTTTTTT
-,-,TRBJ2-5,TRBV2,CASSPQTIQETQYF,TGTGCCAGCAGTCCGCAAACAATCCAAGAGACCCAGTACTTC
TRBD1,-,TRBJ2-3,TRBV12-3/TRBV12-4,CASSEGTVTTDTQYF,TGTGCCAGCAGTGAGGGGACAGTAACTACAGATACGCAGTATTTT
-,-,TRBJ2-6,TRBV2,CASSARGGGANVLTF,TGTGCCAGCAGTGCCAGGGGTGGTGGGGCCAACGTCCTGACTTTC
-,-,TRBJ2-2,TRBV4-2,CASSLARGSGTGELFF,TGTGCCAGCAGCCTTGCCCGGGGGTCGGGGACCGGGGAGCTGTTTTTT
-,-,TRBJ2-7,TRBV3-1,CASSHGKFGSQSSYEQYF,TGTGCCAGCAGCCACGGGAAGTTTGGATCCCAGAGCTCCTACGAGCAGTACTTC
TRBD1,few,TRBJ2-7,TRBV7-2,CASSRRQGYEQYF,TGTGCCAGCTCCCGGAGACAGGGATACGAGCAGTACTTC
-,few,TRBJ2-5,TRBV7-2,CASSFPPRGQETQYF,TGTGCCAGCAGCTTTCCCCCTCGAGGGCAAGAGACCCAGTACTTC
-,-,TRBJ1-2,TRBV5-1,CASSLVPLTSNYGYTF,TGCGCCAGCAGCTTGGTCCCCCTAACTTCTAACTATGGCTACACCTTC
-,-,TRBJ2-4,TRBV2,CASSELSYGQYF,TGTGCCAGCAGTGAGCTCTCCTACGGGCAGTACTTC
-,-,TRBJ2-3,TRBV7-9,CASSFGNSGTDTQYF,TGTGCCAGCAGCTTTGGGAATAGCGGCACAGATACGCAGTATTTT
-,once,TRBJ2-1,TRBV10-3,CAISTTGIGETQFF,TGTGCCATCAGTACCACAGGGATCGGAGAGACCCAGTTCTTC
TRBD1,few,TRBJ1-3,TRBV5-1,CASHRDSTAGNTIYF,TGCGCCAGCCACCGGGACAGCACAGCTGGAAACACCATATATTTT
-,-,TRBJ2-5,TRBV6-6,CASSYSGAQETQYF,TGTGCCAGCAGTTACTCGGGGGCTCAAGAGACCCAGTACTTC
TRBD1,few,TRBJ2-3,TRBV5-1,CASTLLGQGVGDTQYF,TGCGCCAGCACTCTTCTTGGACAGGGGGTCGGAGATACGCAGTATTTT
-,-,TRBJ2-5,TRBV18,CASSPRDLGATQYF,TGTGCCAGCTCACCGAGGGACCTGGGAGCGACCCAGTACTTC
-,-,TRBJ2-5,TRBV5-6,CASSLDAGDGTQYF,TGTGCCAGCAGCCTTGACGCGGGCGATGGGACCCAGTACTTC
TRBD1,-,TRBJ1-2,TRBV20-1,CSAWGGRGRIGGYTF,TGCAGTGCTTGGGGTGGAAGGGGGCGCATTGGAGGCTACACCTTC
-,few,TRBJ2-1,TRBV7-8,CASSRSRSLEQFF,TGTGCCAGCAGCAGGTCCCGGAGTCTTGAGCAGTTCTTC
-,-,TRBJ2-3,TRBV29-1,CSVESGFSTDTQYF,TGCAGCGTTGAAAGTGGGTTTAGCACAGATACGCAGTATTTT
-,-,TRBJ2-7,TRBV18,CASSPTARDSNEQYF,TGTGCCAGCTCCCCGACCGCCCGGGACTCGAACGAGCAGTACTTC
TRBD2,few,TRBJ2-7,TRBV4-1,CASSQAPMRLAGLPYEQYF,TGCGCCAGCAGCCAGGCTCCCATGCGGCTAGCGGGACTTCCCTACGAGCAGTACTTC
TRBD1,-,TRBJ2-7,TRBV4-2,CASTTGDSYEQYF,TGTGCCAGCACGACAGGGGACTCCTACGAGCAGTACTTC
-,-,TRBJ2-3,TRBV2,CASSEARSGGSMYF,TGTGCCAGCAGTGAAGCGAGGTCTGGCGGGTCCATGTATTTT
TRBD2,-,TRBJ2-7,TRBV20-1,CSANPSGAPYEQYF,TGCAGTGCTAACCCTAGCGGGGCTCCCTACGAGCAGTACTTC
-,-,TRBJ2-1,TRBV6-2/TRBV6-3,CASSYPPNRVSYNEQFF,TGTGCCAGCAGTTACCCCCCCAACAGGGTCTCCTACAATGAGCAGTTCTTC
-,few,TRBJ2-3,TRBV7-2,CASSLGLTTDTQYF,TGTGCCAGCAGCTTAGGTTTAACTACAGATACGCAGTATTTT
-,-,TRBJ2-5,TRBV20-1,CSASGSAQETQYF,TGCAGTGCTAGTGGATCAGCCCAAGAGACCCAGTACTTC
-,-,TRBJ1-4,TRBV3-1,CASSLLRANEKLFF,TGTGCCAGCAGCCTCCTGAGGGCGAATGAAAAACTGTTTTTT
-,-,TRBJ1-2,TRBV4-1,CASSQEEVGGYGYTF,TGCGCCAGCAGCCAAGAGGAGGTGGGGGGCTATGGCTACACCTTC
TRBD1,-,TRBJ2-5,TRBV7-2,CASRYRTGAAETQYF,TGTGCCAGCAGATACAGGACAGGGGCGGCAGAGACCCAGTACTTC
-,many,TRBJ1-2,TRBV5-1,CASSLAGDYGYTF,TGCGCCAGCAGCTTGGCAGGGGACTATGGCTACACCTTC
TRBD2,-,TRBJ2-6,TRBV9,CASSFRGGSGANVLTF,TGTGCCAGCAGCTTCCGCGGGGGGTCTGGGGCCAACGTCCTGACTTTC